A single T cell receptor beta chain is shown here with its context. Its cognate antigen is unknown. The data stem from a study of human T cells and chemical hapten exposure. Study background: Patch testing was performed with 0.01% DPC on the upper back, with reading at 6 days. The study's findings and limits: Expanded TCRs showed more large CDR3 clusters than pre-sensitization or healthy control sets. Patch test score was positively correlated with the counts of PT1 expanded TCRs.

Germline lookup yields CDR1 MGHRA and CDR2 YSYEKL. CDR3 size: 17 residues. Trimming removed 0 bases from V and 1 base from J, with 14 bases in between. Time point noted: patch test 3, about 24 weeks after DPC sensitization. Treatment indicated: therapeutic diphenylcyclopropenone sensitization with weekly scalp DPC. MiXCR was run by TCRdb on the RACE reads, yielding one entry per CDR3 protein. The repertoire holds about 190,000 distinct CDR3 sequences, with about 25% as singletons. This chain links TRBV4-1 with TRBJ2-3; a possible D gene is TRBD2 (5 bases). This specimen was whole blood, taken in connection with sensitization to the hapten diphenylcyclopropenone (DPC). The source is a woman between 35 and 50 years old with alopecia areata. Some clones in this sample may be carry-over from other donors' samples. The CDR3 sequence: CASSQDPTSWGTDTQYF. Here the CDR3 DNA reads TGCGCCAGCAGCCAAGATCCCACTAGTTGGGGCACAGATACGCAGTATTTT.